Shown below are 14 T cell receptor beta chains from a single sample sequenced in a study of blood T cells in healthy people across ages. A second PCR, run for about 6 to 12 cycles, used a sample-barcoded 5' primer plus a J-beta primer mix. TCRdb independently ran MiXCR on the 5' RACE reads; one entry per CDR3 protein. The sample includes about 400,000 distinct CDR3 sequences, approximately 47% of them seen just once. Sequencing used blood. The receptor source for this set is a man aged 60 to 69 in good health.

The chain links TRBV7-2 to TRBJ2-1; 9 nucleotides agree with TRBD2. The germline CDR1 and CDR2 sequences are SGHTA and FQGNSA. The ends lost 7 bases at V and 9 bases at J; junction bases unmatched: 7. The CDR3 runs to 13 residues. The CDR3 region has the DNA TGTGCCAGCAACCCGACGACTAGCGGTGAGCAGTTCTTC. This translates into CASNPTTSGEQFF.

The V and J genes are TRBV29-1 and TRBJ2-1; 8 nucleotides line up with TRBD2. V dropped 1 base and J dropped 0; count of bases not matched to a gene: 5. Germline CDR1 reads SQVTM; CDR2 reads ANQGSEA. The CDR3 loop spans 16 amino acids. DNA for the CDR3: TGCAGCGTTGAAGCGGAGCGGGGGCTCTCCTACAATGAGCAGTTCTTC. Protein sequence: CSVEAERGLSYNEQFF.

The V gene is TRBV6-5, the J gene TRBJ2-7; D possibly matches TRBD1 or TRBD2 (5 bases each). The J call may be mistaken, given a closer DNA end match to TRBJ2-5. This CDR3 has 14 residues. Germline CDR1 MNHEY, CDR2 SVGAGI. As DNA, the CDR3 is TGTGCCAGCAGTCTGGGGTGGGGCGGGGAGACCCAGTACTTC. This sequence encodes CASSLGWGGETQYF.

There are many counts of this clonotype. The chain combines TRBV3-1 with TRBJ2-5, with TRBD2 identical over 7 bases. V lost 7 bases, J lost 5 bases, and 10 bases stayed unmatched. This CDR3 spans 14 amino acids. Germline V gives CDR1 LGHDT, CDR2 YNNKEL (reference sequence). CDR3 protein: CASTTQRDLETQYF. The CDR3 coding sequence is TGTGCCAGCACCACGCAGCGGGATCTGGAGACCCAGTACTTC.

This clonotype was seen ten or more times. CDR3 nucleotide sequence: TGCAGCGTGGAGTTAGCGGGAGGGCCGTCCAATGAGCAGTTCTTC. As protein: CSVELAGGPSNEQFF. The V call is TRBV29-1, the J call TRBJ2-1; TRBD2 aligns across 11 bases. This CDR3 region has 15 residues. Per germline, CDR1 SQVTM and CDR2 ANQGSEA. V lost 6 bases to trimming and J lost 6 bases; unmatched junction nucleotides: 10.

This chain links TRBV12-3 or TRBV12-4 with TRBJ1-6, with D possibly matching TRBD1 (5 bases). Trimming removed 5 bases at V and 7 bases at J, with 12 bases between. This CDR3 is built from 14 residues. CDR3 nucleotides: TGTGCCAGCAGTGCGGGGGGTCCCAATTCACCCCTCCACTTT. Its protein product is CASSAGGPNSPLHF.

The rearrangement links TRBV7-2 to TRBJ2-1; D is possibly TRBD2 (5 bases). The CDR3 sequence is 13 residues long. The V end was cut by 5 bases, the J end by 8 bases, with 13 bases between. Germline V CDR1 and CDR2: SGHTA, FQGNSA. CDR3: CASSNSWEYEQFF. Written as DNA, the CDR3 is TGTGCCAGCAGCAACTCCTGGGAGTATGAGCAGTTCTTC.

The V gene is TRBV6-5, the J gene TRBJ1-5; 8 bases are shared with TRBD1. Trimming at V came to 6 bases and at J to 5 bases, leaving 9 bases not matched to a gene. This CDR3 region has 15 residues. From germline, CDR1 is MNHEY and CDR2 SVGAGI. CDR3: CASRLDRVGHQPQHF. CDR3 DNA: TGTGCCAGCAGATTGGACAGGGTGGGTCATCAGCCCCAGCATTTT.

The V gene is TRBV27, the J gene TRBJ1-2; D is unresolved. From germline, CDR1 is MNHEY and CDR2 SMNVEV (reference sequence). The CDR3 sequence is 15 residues long. V was cut by 8 bases and J by 2 bases, with 18 bases left in between. The CDR3 DNA sequence: TGTGCCAGCCACGCCCGAGGGCAGCCAAACTATGGCTACACCTTC. It translates to CASHARGQPNYGYTF.

This clonotype has a handful of counts. The chain uses TRBV21-1 and TRBJ2-2; TRBD1 is taken as the D call from the table, unchecked against the DNA. TRBV21-1 is noted as a pseudogene. There are 17 residues in the CDR3. CDR3 sequence: CASSKRDKRQNTGELFF. The CDR3 DNA reads as TGTGCCAGCAGCAAACGGGACAAAAGGCAGAACACCGGGGAGCTGTTTTTT.

V is TRBV9 and J is TRBJ2-7; D is uncertain. The assigned J gene may be wrong: the sequence end matches TRBJ2-4 better. CDR3 length equals 12 residues. Germline loops: CDR1 SGDLS, CDR2 YYNGEE. This CDR3 is CASSGLENIQYF. The CDR3 region has the DNA TGTGCCAGCAGCGGTCTAGAGAACATTCAGTACTTC.

V usage is TRBV29-1 and J usage is TRBJ1-1, with D maybe TRBD1 (6 bases). The CDR3 covers 13 residues. Germline V CDR1 and CDR2: SQVTM, ANQGSEA. Trimming cost V 8 bases and J 0 bases, with 13 bases left between them. CDR3 protein: CSSGQTVNTEAFF. The DNA of the CDR3 is TGCAGCTCAGGACAGACCGTGAACACTGAAGCTTTCTTT.

The chain recombines TRBV27 with TRBJ2-3, with 8 bases aligning to TRBD2. Germline CDR1 is MNHEY and CDR2 is SMNVEV (reference sequence). This CDR3 comprises 13 residues. After removal of 6 bases from V and 5 bases from J, the junction contained 4 bases not matched to a gene. CDR3 region: CASRSGRLDTQYF. DNA of the CDR3: TGTGCCAGCAGAAGCGGGAGATTAGATACGCAGTATTTT.

This chain joins TRBV15 and TRBJ2-4; D not resolved. The last part of the DNA fits TRBJ2-7 better; the J call may be wrong. The germline V gene has CDR1 LNHNV and CDR2 YYDKDF (reference sequence). This CDR3 comprises 14 residues. The chain's CDR3 is CATSRDRQVYEQYF. The CDR3 bases are TGTGCCACCAGCAGAGATCGCCAAGTCTACGAGCAGTACTTC.